These 10 T cell receptor beta chains were all obtained from the same sample, sequenced in a study of blood T cell repertoires in COVID-19. Assay used: immunoSEQ multiplex PCR; TCRdb lists only in-frame clones, some missing. Of about 55,000 clones in the sample, roughly 85% were seen once. The sequenced sample was peripheral blood. The receptors shown here come from a human donor in a cohort sampled during active COVID-19.

This sequence joins TRBV5-4 and TRBJ2-3, with TRBD2 as a possible D gene (7 bases). The CDR3 length is 15 residues. V was clipped by 5 bases and J by 3 bases, with 16 bases between them. CDR1 and CDR2 (germline): SGHNT, YYREEE (reference sequence). The DNA of the CDR3 is TGTGCCAGCAGGATAGGGGGGGTAGGGACAGATACGCAGTATTTT. It specifies CASRIGGVGTDTQYF.

The chain couples TRBV3-1 (or the pseudogene TRBV3-2) to TRBJ1-1; 9 bases are shared with TRBD1. The V gene end was trimmed by 3 bases and the J gene end by 3 bases; junction bases not matched to a gene: 5. CDR1 and CDR2 (germline): LGHDT, YNNKEL (reference sequence). CDR3 length equals 15 residues. CDR3 region: CASSQGTGRDTEAFF. In DNA, the CDR3 is TGTGCCAGCAGCCAGGGGACAGGGCGGGACACTGAAGCTTTCTTT.

The chain has TRBV5-6 and TRBJ2-7; 7 bases align to TRBD1. Germline lookup yields CDR1 SGHDT and CDR2 YYEEEE. CDR3 length equals 13 residues. V was pared by 5 bases and J by 4 bases, with 6 bases of the junction left unmatched. DNA of the CDR3: TGTGCCAGCAGTCCGGGACAGAGATACGAGCAGTACTTC. Translating it yields CASSPGQRYEQYF.

In its sample, this clone was seen a few times. The chain combines TRBV4-1 with TRBJ2-2; D ambiguous. Looked up from germline, CDR1 is MGHRA and CDR2 is YSYEKL. This CDR3 has 12 residues. The V end was cut by 1 base, the J end by 7 bases, with 4 bases between. CDR3 residues: CASSQAIGELFF. The DNA of the CDR3 is TGCGCCAGCAGCCAAGCTATCGGGGAGCTGTTTTTT.

This clone appeared once. The chain combines TRBV5-1 with TRBJ2-2; 7 positions agree with TRBD1. V lost 4 bases, J lost 2 bases, and 5 bases stayed unmatched. Looked up from germline, CDR1 is SGHRS and CDR2 is YFSETQ. This CDR3 is 15 amino acids long. Here the CDR3 reads CASSQGQINTGELFF. The CDR3 coding sequence is TGCGCCAGCAGCCAGGGACAGATTAACACCGGGGAGCTGTTTTTT.

This clone came up once. This chain links TRBV29-1 with TRBJ1-2, with 8 nucleotides matching TRBD1. CDR1 is SQVTM and CDR2 is ANQGSEA in the germline V gene. V shed 5 bases and J 4 bases; nucleotides not matched to a gene: 3. CDR3 length: 12 residues. In nucleotides, the CDR3 is TGCAGCGTTTCAGGACAGGGCTATGGCTACACCTTC. Protein sequence: CSVSGQGYGYTF.

The CDR3 coding sequence is TGCGCCAGCAGCGAGGGCGCGAGCAATCAGCCCCAGCATTTT. As protein: CASSEGASNQPQHF. The chain couples TRBV5-1 to TRBJ1-5; D call uncertain. This CDR3 spans 14 amino acids. In germline, CDR1 is SGHRS, CDR2 YFSETQ. Trimming pared 4 bases from V and 1 base from J, leaving 9 bases between.

The rearrangement joins TRBV12-5 to TRBJ2-2; 7 bases align to TRBD1. The germline gives CDR1 LGHNT, CDR2 FRNRAP. Unmatched junction bases numbered 8, after V lost 6 bases and J lost 7 bases. This CDR3 region has 14 residues. The CDR3 here is CASGLTGWGGELFF. CDR3 nucleotide sequence: TGTGCTAGTGGCTTGACAGGGTGGGGCGGGGAGCTGTTTTTT.

The chain links TRBV19 to TRBJ2-3, with 14 bases lining up with TRBD2. In germline, CDR1 is LNHDA, CDR2 SQIVND (reference sequence). CDR3 length: 14 residues. The V and J ends lost 6 bases and 4 bases, in that order; junction bases with no gene match: 0. CDR3 sequence reads: CASRTSGGADTQYF. CDR3 DNA: TGTGCCAGTAGGACTAGCGGGGGGGCAGATACGCAGTATTTT.

The chain carries TRBV11-2 and TRBJ1-2; D ambiguous. The length of the CDR3 is 13 residues. Germline lookup yields CDR1 SGHAT and CDR2 FQNNGV. V gave up 4 bases and J gave up 6 bases, with 12 bases separating them. The CDR3 spells CASSSTLRDGYTF. The CDR3 DNA reads TGTGCCAGCAGCTCAACCCTTCGGGATGGCTACACCTTC. Full variable domain (outside the CDR3, taken from reference TRBV11-2 and TRBJ1-2): EAGVAQSPRYKIIEKRQSVAFWCNPISGHATLYWYQQILGQGPKLLIQFQNNGVVDDSQLPKDRFSAERLKGVDSTLKIQPAKLEDSAVYLCASSSTLRDGYTFGSGTRLTVV.